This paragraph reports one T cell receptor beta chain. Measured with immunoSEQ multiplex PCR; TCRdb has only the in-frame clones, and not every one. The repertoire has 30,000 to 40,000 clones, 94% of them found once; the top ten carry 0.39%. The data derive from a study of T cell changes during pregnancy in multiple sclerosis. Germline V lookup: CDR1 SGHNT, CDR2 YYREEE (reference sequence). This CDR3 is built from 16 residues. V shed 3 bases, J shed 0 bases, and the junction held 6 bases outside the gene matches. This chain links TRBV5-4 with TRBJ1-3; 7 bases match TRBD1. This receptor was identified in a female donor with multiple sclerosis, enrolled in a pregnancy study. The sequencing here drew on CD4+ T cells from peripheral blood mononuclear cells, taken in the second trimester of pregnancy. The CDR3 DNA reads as TGTGCCAGCAGCTCCCCCGGGACAGCCTCTGGAAACACCATATATTTT. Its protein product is CASSSPGTASGNTIYF.